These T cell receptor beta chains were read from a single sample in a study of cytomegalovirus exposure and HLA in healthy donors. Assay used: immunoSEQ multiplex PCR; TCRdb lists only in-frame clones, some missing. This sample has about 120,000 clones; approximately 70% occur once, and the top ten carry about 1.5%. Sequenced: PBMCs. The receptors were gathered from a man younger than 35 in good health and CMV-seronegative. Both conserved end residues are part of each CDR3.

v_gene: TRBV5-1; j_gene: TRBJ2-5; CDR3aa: CASSRQIQETQYF
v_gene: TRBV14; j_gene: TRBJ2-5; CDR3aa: CASSLRTGGGETQYF
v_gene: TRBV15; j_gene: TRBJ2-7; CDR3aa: CATSREAGTSFEQYF
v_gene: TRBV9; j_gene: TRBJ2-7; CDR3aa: CASSAIAGASEQYF
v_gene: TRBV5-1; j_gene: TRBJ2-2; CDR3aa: CATQGLEGTGELFF
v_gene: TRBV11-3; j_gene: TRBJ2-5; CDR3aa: CASSLGNFRLAGTQETQYF
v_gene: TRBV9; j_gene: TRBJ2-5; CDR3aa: CASSVAPDRQETQYF
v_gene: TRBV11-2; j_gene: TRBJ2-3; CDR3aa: CASSNRDYGTDTQYF
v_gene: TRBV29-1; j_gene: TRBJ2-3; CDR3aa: CSVGTVDTQYF
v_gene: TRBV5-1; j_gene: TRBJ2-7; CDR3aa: CASSPKQGAYEQYF
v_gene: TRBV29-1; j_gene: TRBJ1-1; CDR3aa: CSVEDPGTEAFF
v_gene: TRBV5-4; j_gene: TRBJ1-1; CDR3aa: CASSLELMNTEAFF
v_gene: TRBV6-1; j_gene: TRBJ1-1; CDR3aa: CASSVVGSTEAFF